The 30 T cell receptor beta chains in this list originate from one sample, sequenced in a study of read filtering for tumor transcriptome and immune sequencing. The library was built from roughly 400 ng RNA with molecular barcoded adaptors for alpha/delta and beta/gamma chains. Each CDR3 protein is one row after TCRdb ran MiXCR on the reads. The repertoire holds under 40,000 distinct CDR3 sequences, with roughly 15% as singletons. Sequencing was done on a sample of a population of CD138-negative cells sorted from bone marrow. These receptors were collected from a donor aged 40 or over with multiple myeloma.

In its sample, this clonotype was seen many times. This CDR3 fails to terminate in the conserved phenylalanine or tryptophan, so it likely reflects a read error. Because the CDR3's place on the DNA is in doubt, the DNA is left out and the CDR3 is given as listed by TCRdb. The chain couples TRBV6-5 to TRBJ1-2; TRBD1, the D gene given by the table, was not confirmed from the DNA. The length of the CDR3 is 10 amino acids, counting both ends. Germline CDR1 and CDR2: MNHEY and SVGAGI. This chain's CDR3 is CASPTPGALA.

Ten or more counts support this clonotype. The rearrangement joins TRBV2 to TRBJ1-5; 7 bases match TRBD1. CDR3 length: 13 amino acids. With 7 bases clipped from V and 5 bases from J, the junction kept 5 bases outside the gene matches. CDR1 is SNHLY, CDR2 FYNNEI, per germline. CDR3 amino acids: CASNRDRDQPQHF. The CDR3 DNA reads TGTGCCAGCAATCGGGACAGAGATCAGCCCCAGCATTTT.

In its sample, this clonotype was seen many times. The rearrangement links TRBV19 to TRBJ1-1; 7 bases are a match to TRBD1. From germline, CDR1 is LNHDA and CDR2 SQIVND (reference sequence). The length of the CDR3 is 15 residues. With V trimmed by 1 base and J by 4 bases, 6 bases remained unmatched. Here the CDR3 reads CASSIVDREATEAFF. In DNA, the CDR3 is TGTGCCAGTAGTATAGTCGACAGGGAGGCCACTGAAGCTTTCTTT.

This clonotype was counted only a few times. Sequence at one end of the junction differs from germline and may be a read error. The chain employs TRBV7-9 and TRBJ2-7; a possible D gene is TRBD1 (6 bases). The length of the CDR3 is 14 residues. CDR1 and CDR2 (germline): SEHNR, FQNEAQ (reference sequence). For the CDR3, the DNA is TGTGCCGGCAGCGGAACAGGGTTATCCTACGAGCAGTACTTC. It encodes CAGSGTGLSYEQYF.

A remark on this clonotype: Lacking the conserved final phenylalanine or tryptophan, this CDR3 likely reflects a read error. The limits of the CDR3 on the DNA are not certain, so only TCRdb's listed CDR3 is given. The chain uses TRBV20-1 and TRBJ2-1. Germline V CDR1 and CDR2: DFQATT, SNEGSKA (reference sequence). The CDR3 has 11 residues if both end residues are counted. CDR3 residues: CSARGDVAQLY.

There are many counts of this clonotype. This chain uses TRBV28 with TRBJ1-5, with 8 bases matching TRBD1. The CDR3 has 14 residues. The V gene's germline CDR1 is MDHEN and CDR2 SYDVKM. V was clipped by 5 bases and J by 7 bases; unmatched bases: 7. CDR3 protein: CASSIGTGLQPQHF. In DNA form, the CDR3 reads TGTGCCAGCAGTATCGGGACAGGCCTACAGCCCCAGCATTTT.

This clonotype was recorded at least ten times. This chain links TRBV9 with TRBJ2-1; weak D call: TRBD2 (5 bases). CDR1 SGDLS and CDR2 YYNGEE come from the germline V gene. There are 17 residues in the CDR3. The V and J ends lost 5 bases and 0 bases respectively, with 18 bases between them. CDR3 sequence reads: CASSDGSSGSSYNEQFF. Written as DNA, the CDR3 is TGTGCCAGCAGTGACGGATCGAGCGGAAGCTCCTACAATGAGCAGTTCTTC.

This chain connects TRBV6-5 to TRBJ2-7, with 10 positions matching TRBD1. Germline loops: CDR1 MNHEY, CDR2 SVGAGI. The CDR3 is 14 residues long. With V trimmed by 7 bases and J by 6 bases, 9 bases remained unmatched. CDR3 amino acids: CASKRGTGEFEQYF. CDR3 DNA: TGTGCCAGCAAGCGAGGGACAGGGGAATTCGAGCAGTACTTC.

V is TRBV19 and J is TRBJ2-1; D tentatively reads TRBD1 or TRBD2 (6 bases each). This CDR3 spans 15 amino acids. Germline V CDR1 and CDR2: LNHDA, SQIVND (reference sequence). The V gene lost 7 bases and the J gene lost 2 bases, with 15 bases spanning the gap. This CDR3 is CASTPVGGAYNEQFF. DNA for the CDR3: TGTGCCAGTACCCCAGTGGGGGGCGCCTACAATGAGCAGTTCTTC. Supplemented by reference TRBV19 and TRBJ2-1, the full variable domain reads DGGITQSPKYLFRKEGQNVTLSCEQNLNHDAMYWYRQDPGQGLRLIYYSQIVNDFQKGDIAEGYSVSREKKESFPLTVTSAQKNPTAFYLCASTPVGGAYNEQFFGPGTRLTVL.

This clonotype was counted between two and nine times. A much larger clone differs by one base, so this may be a read error. CDR3 protein: CSASVGAYNSPRHF. The CDR3 coding sequence is TGCAGTGCTAGCGTTGGAGCCTATAATTCACCCCGCCACTTT. The V call is TRBV20-1, the J call TRBJ1-6; D is unclear. The germline gives CDR1 DFQATT, CDR2 SNEGSKA (reference sequence). This CDR3 has 14 amino acids.

This clonotype was counted many times. V and J are TRBV18 and TRBJ1-1; 9 bases are a match to TRBD1. This CDR3 has 14 residues. Germline V gives CDR1 KGHSH, CDR2 LQKENI. Trimming cost V 4 bases and J 4 bases; bases outside gene matches: 4. CDR3 DNA: TGTGCCAGCTCACGCGGACAGGGGACCACTGAAGCTTTCTTT. It codes for CASSRGQGTTEAFF.

In this sample, this clonotype turned up once. With only one base between it and a far larger clone, this is likely a read error. This chain uses TRBV7-9 with TRBJ1-6; tentative D call: TRBD1 (6 bases). The CDR3 is 15 amino acids. CDR1 is SEHNR and CDR2 is FQNEAQ in the germline V gene (reference sequence). The CDR3 loop reads CASSLARGPSTEAIF. The CDR3 DNA is TGTGCCAGCAGCTTAGCTCGGGGGCCGAGCACTGAAGCTATCTTT.

This clonotype was seen repeatedly, ten times or more. This chain joins TRBV25-1 and TRBJ1-1; D is unclear. Germline lookup yields CDR1 MGHDK and CDR2 SYGVNS. This CDR3 is 13 amino acids long. Trimming took off 1 base at V and 8 bases at J, with 11 bases between the two ends. The CDR3 loop reads CASSEFGRNEAFF. The CDR3 coding sequence is TGTGCCAGCAGTGAATTCGGACGGAACGAAGCTTTCTTT.

This chain joins TRBV4-3 and TRBJ2-1; no firm D call. V lost 1 base and J 3 bases, leaving 4 bases between the germline ends. This CDR3 is built from 13 residues. Germline loops: CDR1 LGHNA, CDR2 YSLEER. CDR3 nucleotide sequence: TGCGCCAGCAGCCAAGGCCACTACAATGAGCAGTTCTTC. Encoded protein: CASSQGHYNEQFF.

This clonotype was observed at least ten times. This sequence joins TRBV7-9 and TRBJ1-2, with D possibly being TRBD1 (5 bases). This CDR3 has 15 amino acids. V was clipped by 2 bases and J by 1 base, with 11 bases between them. Germline CDR1 and CDR2: SEHNR and FQNEAQ (reference sequence). CDR3 in amino acids: CASSLTGTVNYGYTF. The CDR3 DNA follows: TGTGCCAGCAGCTTAACCGGGACGGTTAACTATGGCTACACCTTC.

At least ten counts were recorded for this clonotype. The chain's CDR3 is CASSLWGTGENTEAFF. The CDR3 nucleotides read TGTGCCAGCAGTTTATGGGGGACAGGGGAGAACACTGAAGCTTTCTTT. The chain has TRBV27 and TRBJ1-1; 10 nucleotides match TRBD1. Unmatched junction bases numbered 3, after V lost 1 base and J lost 1 base. The CDR3 sequence is 16 residues long. Germline CDR1 MNHEY, CDR2 SMNVEV (reference sequence).

This clonotype was counted many times. The V call is TRBV5-1, the J call TRBJ2-1; possibly TRBD1 for D (5 bases). The CDR3 is 14 amino acids. The V end lost 0 bases, the J end lost 4 bases, and 8 bases lay between the germline ends. Germline-derived CDR1 and CDR2 are SGHRS and YFSETQ. The chain's CDR3 is CASSLDRMYNEQFF. In nucleotides, the CDR3 is TGCGCCAGCAGCTTGGACAGGATGTACAATGAGCAGTTCTTC.

This clonotype was seen only a few times. The chain uses TRBV2 and TRBJ2-5; the D call may be TRBD1 or TRBD2 (5 bases each). Trimming pared 0 bases from V and 3 bases from J, leaving 8 bases between. The germline V gene has CDR1 SNHLY and CDR2 FYNNEI. The CDR3 runs 14 residues. The CDR3 DNA follows: TGTGCCAGCAGTGAAGCGCTGGGGGAAGAGACCCAGTACTTC. It is translated as CASSEALGEETQYF. The complete variable domain, with remaining parts taken from reference TRBV2 and TRBJ2-5, reads EPEVTQTPSHQVTQMGQEVILRCVPISNHLYFYWYRQILGQKVEFLVSFYNNEISEKSEIFDDQFSVERPDGSNFTLKIRSTKLEDSAMYFCASSEALGEETQYFGPGTRLLVL.

This clonotype was counted ten times or more. The rearrangement joins TRBV20-1 to TRBJ2-5; 8 bases fit TRBD1. The length of the CDR3 is 12 residues. Germline CDR1 DFQATT, CDR2 SNEGSKA (reference sequence). The junction had 3 bases not matched to a gene; V was cut back by 4 bases and J by 5 bases. CDR3 sequence: CSATTGGETQYF. CDR3 coding DNA: TGCAGTGCTACAACAGGGGGGGAGACCCAGTACTTC.

This clonotype was seen repeatedly, ten times or more. V and J are TRBV6-1 and TRBJ2-2; a possible D gene is TRBD2 (6 bases). V shed 8 bases and J shed 5 bases, with 27 bases lying between them. The germline CDR1 and CDR2 sequences are MNHNS and SASEGT. The CDR3 covers 18 residues. CDR3 sequence (DNA): TGTGCCAGCTCCGCAATCCCTCGGCGGGGCTGGAGTACCGGGGAGCTGTTTTTT. It codes for CASSAIPRRGWSTGELFF.

Comments on this clonotype: A much larger clone lies a single base off, so this may be a read error. The chain couples TRBV5-6 to TRBJ2-5; D tentatively fits TRBD1 or TRBD2 (5 bases each). Per the germline V gene, CDR1 is SGHDT and CDR2 is YYEEEE. The CDR3 is made up of 15 amino acids. V lost 3 bases and J lost 4, with 16 bases in between. The CDR3 loop is CASSSDGHGGETQYF. DNA for the CDR3: TGTGCCAGCAGCTCGGATGGACACGGAGGAGAGACCCAGTACTTC.

This clonotype was recorded many times. The chain employs TRBV6-5 and TRBJ2-4; weak D call: TRBD2 (6 bases). Germline V gene data show CDR1 as MNHEY and CDR2 as SVGAGI. The CDR3 has 15 amino acids. Trimming stripped 7 bases from V and 1 base from J, with 14 bases between. The CDR3 DNA sequence: TGTGCCAGCAACCCCTCGGCGGGGGCCAAAAACATTCAGTACTTC. The encoded protein is CASNPSAGAKNIQYF.

This clonotype was detected ten times or more. This chain uses TRBV2 with TRBJ1-1, with 9 nucleotides matching TRBD1. Germline V gene sequence: CDR1 SNHLY, CDR2 FYNNEI. CDR3 size: 18 residues. Losses at the gene ends were 5 bases for V and 3 bases for J; bases not matched to a gene: 16. Here the CDR3 reads CASSPGGQGDWRDTEAFF. CDR3 DNA: TGTGCCAGCAGTCCGGGGGGACAGGGTGATTGGCGGGACACTGAAGCTTTCTTT.

The chain has TRBV4-1 and TRBJ2-1, with 12 bases lining up with TRBD2. Trimming took 4 bases from V and 8 from J; bases not matched to a gene: 6. The CDR3 has 15 amino acids. The V gene's germline CDR1 is MGHRA and CDR2 YSYEKL. This chain's CDR3 is CASSPSSGGADEQFF. The CDR3 DNA reads TGCGCCAGCAGCCCTTCTAGCGGGGGGGCCGATGAGCAGTTCTTC.

The chain carries TRBV4-3 and TRBJ2-1; 8 bases agree with TRBD1. Trimming cost V 2 bases and J 8 bases; bases outside gene matches: 5. The CDR3 totals 14 residues. CDR1 and CDR2 (germline): LGHNA, YSLEER. The CDR3 region is CASSQSDRGHEQFF. The CDR3 DNA follows: TGCGCCAGCAGCCAATCCGACAGGGGCCATGAGCAGTTCTTC.

This clonotype showed up many times. The chain employs TRBV7-9 and TRBJ2-1, with D unclear. There are 14 residues in the CDR3. V was trimmed by 2 bases and J by 5 bases, leaving 10 bases between them. CDR1 and CDR2 from the germline V gene are SEHNR and FQNEAQ (reference sequence). CDR3 nucleotide sequence: TGTGCCAGCAGCTTATGGTCAGGTCACAATGAGCAGTTCTTC. This translates into CASSLWSGHNEQFF.

This clonotype occurred a few times. This may be a read error: a much more frequent sequence differs by one nucleotide. The rearrangement joins TRBV11-1 to TRBJ2-7, with D unclear. Germline assignment: CDR1 SGHAT and CDR2 FQDESV (reference sequence). The V end lost 7 bases, the J end lost 7 bases, and 11 bases lay between the germline ends. This CDR3 is built from 11 residues. The CDR3 loop reads CASMQNGEQYF. The CDR3 DNA follows: TGTGCCAGCATGCAAAACGGGGAGCAGTACTTC.

In this sample, this clonotype turned up many times. The chain couples TRBV20-1 to TRBJ2-5, with D possibly TRBD2 on 7 matching bases. The CDR3 totals 15 residues. Per germline, CDR1 DFQATT and CDR2 SNEGSKA (reference sequence). Trimming took 3 bases from V and 5 from J, leaving 19 bases between them. In DNA form, the CDR3 reads TGCAGTGCTAGTAATGAGAACAGGGAGGGGGAGACCCAGTACTTC. As protein: CSASNENREGETQYF.

A few counts support this clonotype. This may be a read error, as it is one base from a much larger clone. The chain has TRBV20-1 and TRBJ2-1; tentatively, D is TRBD2 (6 bases). Germline CDR1 and CDR2: DFQATT and SNEGSKA (reference sequence). The CDR3 extends over 14 amino acids. The ends were cut back, 1 base at V and 7 bases at J, with 14 bases in the middle. CDR3 sequence (DNA): TGCAGTGCTAGAGGTACCGAGACTAGTAATGAGCAGTTCTTC. This translates into CSARGTETSNEQFF.

This clonotype was seen many times. The rearrangement uses TRBV7-2 and TRBJ1-2; no clear D. Between the trimmed V and J ends, which lost 1 base and 5 bases, there was a span of 14 bases. The germline V gene encodes CDR1 SGHTA and CDR2 FQGNSA. This CDR3 region has 15 residues. As DNA, the CDR3 is TGTGCCAGCAGCTTAGGAGGGTCCGCCGTTTATGGCTACACCTTC. Its protein product is CASSLGGSAVYGYTF.